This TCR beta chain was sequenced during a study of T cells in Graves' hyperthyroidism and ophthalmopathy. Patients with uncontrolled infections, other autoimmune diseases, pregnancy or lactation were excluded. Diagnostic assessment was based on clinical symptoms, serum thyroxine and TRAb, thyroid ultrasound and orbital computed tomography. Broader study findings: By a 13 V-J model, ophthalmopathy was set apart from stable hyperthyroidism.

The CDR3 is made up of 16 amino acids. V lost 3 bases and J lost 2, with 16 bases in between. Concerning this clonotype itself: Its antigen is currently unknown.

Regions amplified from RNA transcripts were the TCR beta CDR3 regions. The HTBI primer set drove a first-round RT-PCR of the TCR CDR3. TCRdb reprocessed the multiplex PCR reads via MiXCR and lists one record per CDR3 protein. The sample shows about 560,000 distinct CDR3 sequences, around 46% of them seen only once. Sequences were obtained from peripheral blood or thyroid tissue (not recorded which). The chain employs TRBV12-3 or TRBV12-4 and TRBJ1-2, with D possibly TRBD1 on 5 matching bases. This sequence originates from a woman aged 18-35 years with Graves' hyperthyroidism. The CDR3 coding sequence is TGTGCCAGCAGTTTTATGGGGGGGATTGGGAACTATGGCTACACCTTC. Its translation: CASSFMGGIGNYGYTF.